Listed below are T cell receptor beta chains from one sample, sequenced in a study of identical twins. Using its own MiXCR run on the 5' RACE reads, TCRdb lists one record per CDR3 protein. The table lists a few hundred thousand distinct CDR3 sequences, 9% to 15% of them singletons. This same sample was also taken into another study, of yellow fever vaccine responses in identical twins.

The sequencing sample was made of CD8+ T cells sorted from blood. Receptors were obtained from a woman between 18 and 29 years old in good health. CDR3s include the opening cysteine and the closing phenylalanine or tryptophan. The order of the fields is clone size, V gene, D gene, J gene, CDR3 protein, CDR3 DNA. The D gene is left open where the match is weak. Not every row has a clone size; where given, it reads once, few, many or a size class.

clone size: .; V gene: TRBV6-5; D gene: TRBD1; J gene: TRBJ2-7; CDR3 protein: CASSCSTGGNEQYF; CDR3 DNA: TGTGCCAGCAGTTGCTCAACAGGGGGCAACGAGCAGTACTTC
clone size: few; V gene: TRBV7-9; D gene: .; J gene: TRBJ1-3; CDR3 protein: CASSPVSGNTIYF; CDR3 DNA: TGTGCCAGCAGCCCGGTCTCTGGAAACACCATATATTTT
clone size: few; V gene: TRBV6-5; D gene: TRBD2; J gene: TRBJ2-5; CDR3 protein: CASSYSGSGGYQETQYF; CDR3 DNA: TGTGCCAGCAGTTACTCGGGTAGCGGGGGATACCAAGAGACCCAGTACTTC
clone size: few; V gene: TRBV14; D gene: TRBD2; J gene: TRBJ2-1; CDR3 protein: CASSHLAGAYNEQFF; CDR3 DNA: TGTGCCAGCAGCCATTTAGCGGGAGCTTACAATGAGCAGTTCTTC
clone size: many; V gene: TRBV7-9; D gene: TRBD2; J gene: TRBJ2-7; CDR3 protein: CASSFTSATYEQYF; CDR3 DNA: TGTGCCAGCAGCTTTACTAGCGCAACCTACGAGCAGTACTTC
clone size: few; V gene: TRBV24-1; D gene: TRBD1; J gene: TRBJ1-2; CDR3 protein: CATSDPSTGEHYGYTF; CDR3 DNA: TGTGCCACCAGTGACCCCTCGACAGGGGAGCACTATGGCTACACCTTC
clone size: few; V gene: TRBV5-1; D gene: .; J gene: TRBJ2-3; CDR3 protein: CASSTRQPTDTQYF; CDR3 DNA: TGCGCCAGCAGCACCAGACAGCCCACAGATACGCAGTATTTT
clone size: few; V gene: TRBV27; D gene: TRBD2; J gene: TRBJ2-7; CDR3 protein: CASKTSGSYEQYF; CDR3 DNA: TGTGCCAGCAAAACTAGCGGGTCGTACGAGCAGTACTTC
clone size: .; V gene: TRBV11-1; D gene: .; J gene: TRBJ2-7; CDR3 protein: CASSLGGLAQKKDYEQYF; CDR3 DNA: TGTGCCAGCAGCTTAGGTGGATTAGCTCAAAAAAAGGACTACGAGCAGTACTTC
clone size: few; V gene: TRBV2; D gene: .; J gene: TRBJ1-4; CDR3 protein: CASVSRTGIGEKLFF; CDR3 DNA: TGTGCCAGCGTGTCCCGAACGGGGATAGGTGAAAAACTGTTTTTT
clone size: .; V gene: TRBV20-1; D gene: TRBD1; J gene: TRBJ1-1; CDR3 protein: CSASGTGRDTEAFF; CDR3 DNA: TGCAGTGCTAGTGGGACAGGGAGGGACACTGAAGCTTTCTTT
clone size: .; V gene: TRBV12-3/TRBV12-4; D gene: TRBD1; J gene: TRBJ1-1; CDR3 protein: CASSATGSAEAFF; CDR3 DNA: TGTGCCAGCAGTGCGACAGGGTCGGCTGAAGCTTTCTTT
clone size: few; V gene: TRBV12-3/TRBV12-4; D gene: TRBD1; J gene: TRBJ1-3; CDR3 protein: CASSPPPGQGSGNTIYF; CDR3 DNA: TGTGCCAGCAGCCCACCACCGGGACAGGGCTCTGGAAACACCATATATTTT
clone size: many; V gene: TRBV5-1; D gene: .; J gene: TRBJ2-1; CDR3 protein: CASSLAAGKTYNEQFF; CDR3 DNA: TGCGCCAGCAGCTTGGCCGCGGGGAAAACCTACAATGAGCAGTTCTTC
clone size: .; V gene: TRBV28; D gene: .; J gene: TRBJ2-7; CDR3 protein: CASSREGGAREQYF; CDR3 DNA: TGTGCCAGCAGTAGGGAGGGGGGCGCCCGGGAGCAGTACTTC
clone size: few; V gene: TRBV7-9; D gene: .; J gene: TRBJ1-1; CDR3 protein: CASSSGVFNTEAFF; CDR3 DNA: TGTGCCAGCAGCTCAGGGGTGTTTAACACTGAAGCTTTCTTT
clone size: few; V gene: TRBV2; D gene: .; J gene: TRBJ2-2; CDR3 protein: CASNHWERDTGELFF; CDR3 DNA: TGTGCCAGCAATCATTGGGAGAGGGACACCGGGGAGCTGTTTTTT
clone size: .; V gene: TRBV6-1; D gene: TRBD2; J gene: TRBJ2-3; CDR3 protein: CASTRGGILPTDTQYF; CDR3 DNA: TGTGCCAGCACCCGCGGGGGGATTCTCCCGACAGATACGCAGTATTTT
clone size: .; V gene: TRBV5-1; D gene: .; J gene: TRBJ2-1; CDR3 protein: CASGAAVTPLYNEQFF; CDR3 DNA: TGCGCCAGCGGGGCTGCGGTGACACCTCTCTACAATGAGCAGTTCTTC
clone size: few; V gene: TRBV7-3; D gene: .; J gene: TRBJ2-1; CDR3 protein: CASSQGTEQFF; CDR3 DNA: TGTGCCAGCAGCCAGGGCACTGAGCAGTTCTTC
clone size: .; V gene: TRBV2; D gene: .; J gene: TRBJ2-1; CDR3 protein: CASSEALRDEQFF; CDR3 DNA: TGTGCCAGCAGTGAAGCGCTGAGGGATGAGCAGTTCTTC
clone size: many; V gene: TRBV4-2; D gene: .; J gene: TRBJ2-7; CDR3 protein: CASSQGWSPKGPASYEQYF; CDR3 DNA: TGTGCCAGCAGCCAAGGATGGTCACCCAAGGGCCCGGCCTCCTACGAGCAGTACTTC
clone size: many; V gene: TRBV12-3/TRBV12-4; D gene: TRBD2; J gene: TRBJ2-1; CDR3 protein: CASSFREGNEQFF; CDR3 DNA: TGTGCCAGCAGTTTCCGGGAGGGCAATGAGCAGTTCTTC
clone size: many; V gene: TRBV5-6; D gene: .; J gene: TRBJ2-1; CDR3 protein: CASSLALVDEQFF; CDR3 DNA: TGTGCCAGCAGCTTGGCATTAGTGGATGAGCAGTTCTTC
clone size: .; V gene: TRBV20-1; D gene: TRBD2; J gene: TRBJ2-3; CDR3 protein: CSAPFLGGDTQYF; CDR3 DNA: TGCAGTGCCCCTTTTCTGGGGGGGGATACGCAGTATTTT
clone size: few; V gene: TRBV5-1; D gene: TRBD2; J gene: TRBJ2-1; CDR3 protein: CASSLGLAGHLVAYNEQFF; CDR3 DNA: TGCGCCAGCAGCTTGGGACTAGCGGGGCATTTAGTTGCCTACAATGAGCAGTTCTTC
clone size: .; V gene: TRBV5-1; D gene: TRBD1; J gene: TRBJ1-1; CDR3 protein: CASSLFSSTGSEAFF; CDR3 DNA: TGCGCCAGCAGCTTGTTCTCTTCGACAGGGTCTGAAGCTTTCTTT
clone size: .; V gene: TRBV9; D gene: TRBD1; J gene: TRBJ1-2; CDR3 protein: CASSPRTGDAYGYTF; CDR3 DNA: TGTGCCAGCAGCCCACGGACAGGGGACGCCTATGGCTACACCTTC
clone size: many; V gene: TRBV29-1; D gene: TRBD1; J gene: TRBJ2-4; CDR3 protein: CSVETGLAKNIQYF; CDR3 DNA: TGCAGCGTTGAGACAGGGTTAGCCAAAAACATTCAGTACTTC
clone size: few; V gene: TRBV12-3/TRBV12-4; D gene: .; J gene: TRBJ2-5; CDR3 protein: CASSYGRDGRETQYF; CDR3 DNA: TGTGCCAGCAGTTACGGGCGGGATGGTAGAGAGACCCAGTACTTC
clone size: many; V gene: TRBV4-2; D gene: .; J gene: TRBJ1-5; CDR3 protein: CASSVQEDSNQPQHF; CDR3 DNA: TGTGCCAGCAGCGTACAAGAAGATAGCAATCAGCCCCAGCATTTT
clone size: .; V gene: TRBV28; D gene: TRBD2; J gene: TRBJ2-1; CDR3 protein: CASSLRASGSLGYNEQFF; CDR3 DNA: TGTGCCAGCAGTTTAAGGGCTAGCGGGAGCTTGGGCTACAATGAGCAGTTCTTC
clone size: .; V gene: TRBV7-9; D gene: .; J gene: TRBJ1-3; CDR3 protein: CASSLLVDSSGNTIYF; CDR3 DNA: TGTGCCAGCAGCTTATTAGTAGACAGCTCTGGAAACACCATATATTTT
clone size: .; V gene: TRBV6-1; D gene: .; J gene: TRBJ2-5; CDR3 protein: CASSEEGEETQYF; CDR3 DNA: TGTGCCAGCAGTGAAGAGGGAGAAGAGACCCAGTACTTC
clone size: .; V gene: TRBV7-9; D gene: .; J gene: TRBJ1-6; CDR3 protein: CASSLAGYGSPLHF; CDR3 DNA: TGTGCCAGCAGCTTAGCAGGGTATGGATCACCCCTCCACTTT
clone size: .; V gene: TRBV29-1; D gene: .; J gene: TRBJ1-4; CDR3 protein: CSVEGDPEGKLFF; CDR3 DNA: TGCAGCGTTGAAGGTGACCCGGAGGGAAAACTGTTTTTT
clone size: few; V gene: TRBV5-1; D gene: TRBD2; J gene: TRBJ2-3; CDR3 protein: CASSLGLAGGLDTQYF; CDR3 DNA: TGCGCCAGCAGCTTGGGGCTAGCGGGGGGGCTGGATACGCAGTATTTT
clone size: .; V gene: TRBV7-9; D gene: .; J gene: TRBJ1-1; CDR3 protein: CASSPDRPEAFF; CDR3 DNA: TGTGCCAGCAGCCCCGACAGACCCGAAGCTTTCTTT
clone size: .; V gene: TRBV24-1; D gene: .; J gene: TRBJ2-2; CDR3 protein: CATRRPDTGELFF; CDR3 DNA: TGTGCCACCAGGCGGCCGGACACCGGGGAGCTGTTTTTT
clone size: few; V gene: TRBV20-1; D gene: .; J gene: TRBJ2-3; CDR3 protein: CSARDRGGVRGDTQYF; CDR3 DNA: TGCAGTGCTAGAGATCGAGGAGGGGTCCGAGGGGATACGCAGTATTTT
clone size: .; V gene: TRBV9; D gene: .; J gene: TRBJ2-5; CDR3 protein: CASSVPRGGRETQYF; CDR3 DNA: TGTGCCAGCAGCGTCCCCAGGGGAGGCCGAGAGACCCAGTACTTC
clone size: .; V gene: TRBV4-1; D gene: .; J gene: TRBJ1-5; CDR3 protein: CASSQGEGTQHF; CDR3 DNA: TGCGCCAGCAGCCAAGGGGAGGGAACCCAGCATTTT
clone size: once; V gene: TRBV7-8; D gene: .; J gene: TRBJ2-5; CDR3 protein: CASSLGYGGRETQYF; CDR3 DNA: TGTGCCAGCAGCTTAGGATACGGGGGGCGGGAGACCCAGTACTTC
clone size: few; V gene: TRBV4-1; D gene: .; J gene: TRBJ2-3; CDR3 protein: CASSQEWTTDTQYF; CDR3 DNA: TGCGCCAGCAGCCAAGAATGGACAACGGATACGCAGTATTTT
clone size: few; V gene: TRBV5-5; D gene: TRBD1; J gene: TRBJ1-4; CDR3 protein: CASSPRQGWEKLFF; CDR3 DNA: TGTGCCAGCAGCCCGAGACAGGGTTGGGAAAAACTGTTTTTT
clone size: many; V gene: TRBV11-2; D gene: TRBD1; J gene: TRBJ2-1; CDR3 protein: CAGGQGGSEQFF; CDR3 DNA: TGTGCCGGGGGACAGGGAGGTAGTGAGCAGTTCTTC
clone size: once; V gene: TRBV3-1; D gene: .; J gene: TRBJ2-1; CDR3 protein: CASSPHLSGRRGTYNEQFF; CDR3 DNA: TGTGCCAGCAGCCCCCATTTATCTGGGAGACGGGGGACTTACAATGAGCAGTTCTTC
clone size: few; V gene: TRBV6-5; D gene: .; J gene: TRBJ1-4; CDR3 protein: CASSYSSTTNEKLFF; CDR3 DNA: TGTGCCAGCAGTTACTCGTCAACAACTAATGAAAAACTGTTTTTT
clone size: .; V gene: TRBV12-3/TRBV12-4; D gene: TRBD1; J gene: TRBJ2-2; CDR3 protein: CASNPVPTGENTGELFF; CDR3 DNA: TGTGCCAGCAACCCGGTCCCGACAGGGGAGAACACCGGGGAGCTGTTTTTT
clone size: .; V gene: TRBV2; D gene: .; J gene: TRBJ1-3; CDR3 protein: CASSRAGNTIYF; CDR3 DNA: TGTGCCAGCAGCAGGGCTGGAAACACCATATATTTT
clone size: few; V gene: TRBV2; D gene: .; J gene: TRBJ1-5; CDR3 protein: CASSEEPGGQPQHF; CDR3 DNA: TGTGCCAGCAGTGAAGAACCGGGCGGTCAGCCCCAGCATTTT
clone size: few; V gene: TRBV5-5; D gene: .; J gene: TRBJ2-3; CDR3 protein: CASSPDGGAGDTQYF; CDR3 DNA: TGTGCCAGCAGTCCAGACGGGGGAGCCGGGGATACGCAGTATTTT
clone size: .; V gene: TRBV9; D gene: TRBD2; J gene: TRBJ2-7; CDR3 protein: CASSPPVAGVGEQYF; CDR3 DNA: TGTGCCAGCAGCCCCCCGGTCGCGGGAGTTGGGGAGCAGTACTTC
clone size: few; V gene: TRBV6-2/TRBV6-3; D gene: .; J gene: TRBJ2-1; CDR3 protein: CASSSGGPGEQFF; CDR3 DNA: TGTGCCAGCAGTTCCGGAGGGCCAGGTGAGCAGTTCTTC